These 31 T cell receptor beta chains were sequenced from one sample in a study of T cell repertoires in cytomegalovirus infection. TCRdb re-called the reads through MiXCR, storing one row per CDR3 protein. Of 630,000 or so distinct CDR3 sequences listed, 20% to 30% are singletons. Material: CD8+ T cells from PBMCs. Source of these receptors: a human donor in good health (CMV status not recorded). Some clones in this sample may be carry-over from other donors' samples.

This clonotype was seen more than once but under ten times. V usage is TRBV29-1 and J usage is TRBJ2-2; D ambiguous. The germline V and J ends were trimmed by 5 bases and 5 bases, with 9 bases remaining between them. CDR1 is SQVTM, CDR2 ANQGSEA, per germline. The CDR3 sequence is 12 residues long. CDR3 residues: CSVSRATGELFF. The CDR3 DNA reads TGCAGCGTTTCTCGGGCTACCGGGGAGCTGTTTTTT.

The CDR3 loop reads CASSYRGNLNTEAFF. Here the CDR3 DNA reads TGTGCCAGCAGTTACAGGGGGAATTTGAACACTGAAGCTTTCTTT. The rearrangement joins TRBV6-6 to TRBJ1-1, with D possibly matching TRBD1 (6 bases). Per germline, CDR1 MNHNY and CDR2 SVGAGI (reference sequence). V shed 2 bases and J shed 0 bases, with 10 bases lying between them. The CDR3 sequence is 15 residues long.

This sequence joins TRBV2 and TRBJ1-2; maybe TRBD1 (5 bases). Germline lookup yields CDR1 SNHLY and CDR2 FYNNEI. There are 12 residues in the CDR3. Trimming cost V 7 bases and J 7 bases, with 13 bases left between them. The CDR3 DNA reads TGTGCCAGCAACCCGGGGAGGGGTGGCTACACCTTC. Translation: CASNPGRGGYTF. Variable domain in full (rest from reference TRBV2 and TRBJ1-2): EPEVTQTPSHQVTQMGQEVILRCVPISNHLYFYWYRQILGQKVEFLVSFYNNEISEKSEIFDDQFSVERPDGSNFTLKIRSTKLEDSAMYFCASNPGRGGYTFGSGTRLTVV.

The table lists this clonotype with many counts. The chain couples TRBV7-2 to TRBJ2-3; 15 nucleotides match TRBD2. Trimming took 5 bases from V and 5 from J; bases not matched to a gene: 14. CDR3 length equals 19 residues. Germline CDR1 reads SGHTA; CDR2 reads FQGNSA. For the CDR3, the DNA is TGTGCCAGCAGCCCTCGGCCGGGACTAGCGGGAGGTGCTGGAGATACGCAGTATTTT. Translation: CASSPRPGLAGGAGDTQYF.

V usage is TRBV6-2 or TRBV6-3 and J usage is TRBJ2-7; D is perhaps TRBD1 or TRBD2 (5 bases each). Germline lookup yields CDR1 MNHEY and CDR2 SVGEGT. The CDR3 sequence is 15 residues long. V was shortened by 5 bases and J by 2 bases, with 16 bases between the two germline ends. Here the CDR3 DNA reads TGTGCCAGCAGTCCGCCGCCGGGACGGACCTACGAGCAGTACGTC. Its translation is CASSPPPGRTYEQYV.

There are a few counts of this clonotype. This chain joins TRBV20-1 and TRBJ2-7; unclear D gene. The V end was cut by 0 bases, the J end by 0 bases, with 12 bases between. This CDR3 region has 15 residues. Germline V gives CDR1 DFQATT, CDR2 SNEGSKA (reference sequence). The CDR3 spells CSARDPAISSYEQYV. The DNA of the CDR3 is TGCAGTGCTAGAGATCCGGCTATTAGCTCCTACGAGCAGTACGTC.

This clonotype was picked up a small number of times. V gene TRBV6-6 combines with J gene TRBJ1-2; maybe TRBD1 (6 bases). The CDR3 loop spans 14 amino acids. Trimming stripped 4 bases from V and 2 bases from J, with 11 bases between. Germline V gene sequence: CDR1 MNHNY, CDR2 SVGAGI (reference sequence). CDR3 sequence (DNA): TGTGCCAGCAGTTCCCGAGGGGGGAACTATGGCTACACCTTC. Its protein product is CASSSRGGNYGYTF.

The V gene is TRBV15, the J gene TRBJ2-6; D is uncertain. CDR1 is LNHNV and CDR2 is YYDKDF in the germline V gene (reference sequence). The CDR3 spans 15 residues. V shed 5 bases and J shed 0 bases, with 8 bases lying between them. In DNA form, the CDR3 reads TGTGCCACCAGCCCGAGGCCCTCTGGGGCCAACGTCCTGACTTTC. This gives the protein CATSPRPSGANVLTF.

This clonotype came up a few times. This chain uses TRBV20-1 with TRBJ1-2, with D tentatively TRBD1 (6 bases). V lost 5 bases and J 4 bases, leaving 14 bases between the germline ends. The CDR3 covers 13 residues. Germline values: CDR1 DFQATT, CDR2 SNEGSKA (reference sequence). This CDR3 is CSALSGQFYGYTF. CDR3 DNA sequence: TGCAGTGCTCTCAGTGGACAGTTCTATGGCTACACCTTC.

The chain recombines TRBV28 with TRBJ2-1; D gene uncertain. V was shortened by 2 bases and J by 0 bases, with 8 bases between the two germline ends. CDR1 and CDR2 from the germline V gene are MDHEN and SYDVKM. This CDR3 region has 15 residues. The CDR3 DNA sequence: TGTGCCAGCAGTTTACATCCAGGCTCCTACAATGAGCAGTTCTTC. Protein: CASSLHPGSYNEQFF.

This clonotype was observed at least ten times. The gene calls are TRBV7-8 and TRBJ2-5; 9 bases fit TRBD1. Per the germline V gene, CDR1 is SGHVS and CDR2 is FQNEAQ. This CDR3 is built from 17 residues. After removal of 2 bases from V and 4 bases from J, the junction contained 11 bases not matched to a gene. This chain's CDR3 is CASSLIGGDRAGETQYF. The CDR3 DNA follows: TGTGCCAGCAGCTTAATAGGAGGGGACAGGGCGGGAGAGACCCAGTACTTC.

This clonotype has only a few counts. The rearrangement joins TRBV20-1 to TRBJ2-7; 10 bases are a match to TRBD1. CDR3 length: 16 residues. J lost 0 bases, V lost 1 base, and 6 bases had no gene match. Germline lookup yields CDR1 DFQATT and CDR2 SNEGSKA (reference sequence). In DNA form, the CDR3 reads TGCAGTGCTAGAGGAGCCGGGACAGGGGCCTCCTACGAGCAGTACGTC. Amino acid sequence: CSARGAGTGASYEQYV.

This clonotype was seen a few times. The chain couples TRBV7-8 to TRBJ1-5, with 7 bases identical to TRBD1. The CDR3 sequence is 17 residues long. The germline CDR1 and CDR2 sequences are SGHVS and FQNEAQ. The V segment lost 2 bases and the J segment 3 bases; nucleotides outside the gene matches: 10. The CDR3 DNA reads TGTGCCAGCAGCTTAATGGCCCGACAGGGCCCCAATCAGCCCCAGCATTTT. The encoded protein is CASSLMARQGPNQPQHF. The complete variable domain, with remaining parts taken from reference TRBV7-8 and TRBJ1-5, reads GAGVSQSPRYKVAKRGQDVALRCDPISGHVSLFWYQQALGQGPEFLTYFQNEAQLDKSGLPSDRFFAERPEGSVSTLKIQRTQQEDSAVYLCASSLMARQGPNQPQHFGDGTRLSIL.

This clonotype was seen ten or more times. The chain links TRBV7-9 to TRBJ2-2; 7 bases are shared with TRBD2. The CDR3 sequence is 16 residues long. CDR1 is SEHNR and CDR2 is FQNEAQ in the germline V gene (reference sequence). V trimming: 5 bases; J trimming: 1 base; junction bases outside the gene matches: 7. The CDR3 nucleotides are TGTGCCAGCAGCCTCACAAGCGGGGAGAACACCGGGGAGCTGTTTTTT. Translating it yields CASSLTSGENTGELFF.

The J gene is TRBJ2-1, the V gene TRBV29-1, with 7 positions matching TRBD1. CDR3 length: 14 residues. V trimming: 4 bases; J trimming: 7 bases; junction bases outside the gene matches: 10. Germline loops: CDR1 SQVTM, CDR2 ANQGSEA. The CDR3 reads CSVVYRGTINEQFF. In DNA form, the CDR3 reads TGCAGCGTTGTGTACAGGGGCACGATTAATGAGCAGTTCTTC.

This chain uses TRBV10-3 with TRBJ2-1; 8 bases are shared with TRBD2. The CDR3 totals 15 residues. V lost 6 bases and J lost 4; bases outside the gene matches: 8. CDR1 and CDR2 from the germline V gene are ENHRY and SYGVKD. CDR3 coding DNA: TGTGCCATCAGACTGCAGCGGGGGCCTTACAATGAGCAGTTCTTC. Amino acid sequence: CAIRLQRGPYNEQFF.

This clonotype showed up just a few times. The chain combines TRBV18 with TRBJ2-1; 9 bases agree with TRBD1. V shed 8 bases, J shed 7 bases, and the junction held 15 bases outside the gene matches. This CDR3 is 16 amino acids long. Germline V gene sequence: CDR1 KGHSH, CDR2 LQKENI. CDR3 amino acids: CASLGTGWNTGNEQFF. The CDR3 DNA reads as TGTGCCAGCCTCGGGACAGGGTGGAATACGGGGAATGAGCAGTTCTTC.

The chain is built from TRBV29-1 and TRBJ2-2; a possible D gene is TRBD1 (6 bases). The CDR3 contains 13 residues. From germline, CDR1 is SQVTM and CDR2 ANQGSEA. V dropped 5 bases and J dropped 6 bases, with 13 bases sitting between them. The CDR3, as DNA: TGCAGCGTTACAGGGATCAGCCCCGGGGAGCTGTTTTTT. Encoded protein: CSVTGISPGELFF.

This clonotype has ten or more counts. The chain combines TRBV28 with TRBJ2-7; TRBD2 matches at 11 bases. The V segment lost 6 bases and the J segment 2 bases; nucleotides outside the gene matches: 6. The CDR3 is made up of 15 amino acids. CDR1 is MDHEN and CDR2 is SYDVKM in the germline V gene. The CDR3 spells CASSRGLAEAYEQYF. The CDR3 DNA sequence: TGTGCCAGCAGCCGGGGACTAGCGGAGGCCTACGAGCAGTACTTC.

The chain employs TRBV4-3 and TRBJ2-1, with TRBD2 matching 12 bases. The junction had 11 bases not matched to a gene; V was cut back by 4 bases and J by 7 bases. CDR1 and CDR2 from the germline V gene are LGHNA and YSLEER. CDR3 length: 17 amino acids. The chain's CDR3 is CASSPSPLAGGGNEQFF. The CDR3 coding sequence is TGCGCCAGCAGCCCTTCCCCGCTAGCGGGGGGGGGGAATGAGCAGTTCTTC.

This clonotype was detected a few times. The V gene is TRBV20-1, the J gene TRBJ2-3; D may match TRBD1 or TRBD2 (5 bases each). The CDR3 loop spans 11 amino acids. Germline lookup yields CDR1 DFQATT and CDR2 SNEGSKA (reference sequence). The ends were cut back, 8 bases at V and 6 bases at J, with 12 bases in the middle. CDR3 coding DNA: TGCAGTAGATATTGGGGGGATACGCAGTATTTT. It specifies CSRYWGDTQYF.

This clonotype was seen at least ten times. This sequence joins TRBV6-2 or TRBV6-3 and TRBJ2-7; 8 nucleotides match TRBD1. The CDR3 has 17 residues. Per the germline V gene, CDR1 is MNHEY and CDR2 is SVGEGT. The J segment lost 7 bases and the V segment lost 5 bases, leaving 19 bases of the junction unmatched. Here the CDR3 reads CASSPVPKTGEFGEQYV. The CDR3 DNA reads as TGTGCCAGCAGTCCAGTCCCGAAGACAGGGGAGTTTGGAGAGCAGTACGTC.

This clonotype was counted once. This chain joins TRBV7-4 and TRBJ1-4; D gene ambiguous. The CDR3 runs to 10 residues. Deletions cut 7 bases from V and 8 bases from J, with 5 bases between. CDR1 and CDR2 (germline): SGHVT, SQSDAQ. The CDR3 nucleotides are TGTGCCAGCATCGGAGAAAAACTGTTTTTT. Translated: CASIGEKLFF.

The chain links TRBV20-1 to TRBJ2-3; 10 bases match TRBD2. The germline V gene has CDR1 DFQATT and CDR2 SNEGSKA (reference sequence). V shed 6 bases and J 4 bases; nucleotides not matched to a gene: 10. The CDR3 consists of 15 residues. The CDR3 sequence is CSATHLAGVADTQYF. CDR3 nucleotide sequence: TGCAGTGCAACGCATCTAGCGGGGGTAGCAGATACGCAGTATTTT.

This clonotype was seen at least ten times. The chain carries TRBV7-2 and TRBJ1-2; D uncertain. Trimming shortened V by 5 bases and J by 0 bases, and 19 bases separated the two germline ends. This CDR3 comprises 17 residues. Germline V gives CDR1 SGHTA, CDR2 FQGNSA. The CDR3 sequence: CASSPLFIVKANYGYTF. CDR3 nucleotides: TGTGCCAGCAGCCCCCTTTTCATAGTGAAAGCTAACTATGGCTACACCTTC.

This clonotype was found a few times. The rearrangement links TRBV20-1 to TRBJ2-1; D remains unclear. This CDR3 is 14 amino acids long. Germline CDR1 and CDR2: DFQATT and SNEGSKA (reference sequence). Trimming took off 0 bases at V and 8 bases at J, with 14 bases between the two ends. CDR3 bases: TGCAGTGCTAGAGATTTAGGAACCGCCGATGAGCAGTTCTTC. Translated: CSARDLGTADEQFF.

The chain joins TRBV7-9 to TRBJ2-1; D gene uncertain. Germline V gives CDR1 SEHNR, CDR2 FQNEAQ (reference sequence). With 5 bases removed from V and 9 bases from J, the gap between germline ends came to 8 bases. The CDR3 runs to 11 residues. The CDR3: CASSMTLEQFF. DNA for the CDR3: TGTGCCAGCAGCATGACTCTTGAGCAGTTCTTC.

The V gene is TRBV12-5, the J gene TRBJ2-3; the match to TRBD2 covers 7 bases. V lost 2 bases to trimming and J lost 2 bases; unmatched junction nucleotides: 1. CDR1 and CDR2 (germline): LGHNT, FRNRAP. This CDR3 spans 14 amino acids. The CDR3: CASGLKRDTDTQYF. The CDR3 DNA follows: TGTGCTAGTGGTTTGAAGCGGGACACAGATACGCAGTATTTT. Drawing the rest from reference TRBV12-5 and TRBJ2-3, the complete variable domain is DARVTQTPRHKVTEMGQEVTMRCQPILGHNTVFWYRQTMMQGLELLAYFRNRAPLDDSGMPKDRFSAEMPDATLATLKIQPSEPRDSAVYFCASGLKRDTDTQYFGPGTRLTVL.

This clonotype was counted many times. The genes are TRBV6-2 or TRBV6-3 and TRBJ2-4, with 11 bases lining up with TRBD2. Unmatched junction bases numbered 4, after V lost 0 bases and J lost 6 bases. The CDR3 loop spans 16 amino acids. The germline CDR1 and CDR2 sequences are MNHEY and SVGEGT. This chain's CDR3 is CASSYSLAGGLNIQYF. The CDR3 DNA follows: TGTGCCAGCAGTTACTCTCTAGCGGGGGGCCTAAACATTCAGTACTTC.

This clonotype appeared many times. CDR3 in amino acids: CASSLTRLAGGFDEQFF. The CDR3 DNA reads as TGTGCCAGCAGCTTGACACGACTAGCGGGGGGATTTGATGAGCAGTTCTTC. The chain uses TRBV7-2 and TRBJ2-1, with TRBD2 matching 13 bases. With V trimmed by 3 bases and J by 8 bases, 10 bases remained unmatched. The CDR3 sequence is 17 residues long. Germline lookup yields CDR1 SGHTA and CDR2 FQGNSA.

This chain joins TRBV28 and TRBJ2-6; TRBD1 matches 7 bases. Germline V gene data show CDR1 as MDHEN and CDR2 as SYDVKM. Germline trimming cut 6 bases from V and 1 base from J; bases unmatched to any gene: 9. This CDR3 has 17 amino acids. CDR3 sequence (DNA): TGTGCCAGCAGCCTAAACTACAGGGGTTCTGGGGCCAACGTCCTGACTTTC. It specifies CASSLNYRGSGANVLTF. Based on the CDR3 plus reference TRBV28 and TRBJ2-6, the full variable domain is DVKVTQSSRYLVKRTGEKVFLECVQDMDHENMFWYRQDPGLGLRLIYFSYDVKMKEKGDIPEGYSVSREKKERFSLILESASTNQTSMYLCASSLNYRGSGANVLTFGAGSRLTVL.